In its sample, the clone carrying this TCR beta chain was seen once. The data derive from a study of T cells in Graves' hyperthyroidism and ophthalmopathy. V gave up 1 base and J gave up 2 bases; unmatched junction bases: 4. Germline CDR1 reads MGHRA; CDR2 reads YSYEKL. CDR3 length equals 17 residues. From RNA transcripts, TCR beta CDR3 regions were amplified. Carried out on the TCR CDR3, a first-round RT-PCR used the HTBI primer set. A single record per CDR3 protein comes from TCRdb applying MiXCR to the multiplex PCR reads. The repertoire holds fewer than 750,000 distinct CDR3 sequences, with around 46% as singletons.

The TCR was taken from a woman under 30 with Graves' hyperthyroidism. Sequenced input: peripheral blood or thyroid tissue (not recorded which). J is TRBJ2-7 and V is TRBV4-1, with 14 bases identical to TRBD2. In DNA, the CDR3 is TGCGCCAGCAGCCAAGGGGGACTAGCGGGAGTTCCCTACGAGCAGTACTTC. It encodes CASSQGGLAGVPYEQYF.